The 27 T cell receptor beta chains below all came from one sample that was sequenced in a study of T cell responses to AZD1222 COVID-19 vaccine. Using immunoSEQ multiplex PCR, the repertoire was profiled, and TCRdb retains in-frame clones only, with some absent. The sample lists tens of thousands of clones, 88% occurring once. The sequencing used peripheral blood, collected on day 0 of AZD1222 vaccination. The source is an adult in good health.

The rearrangement joins TRBV9 to TRBJ2-1; no clear D. The germline V gene encodes CDR1 SGDLS and CDR2 YYNGEE. The CDR3 consists of 17 residues. Trimming removed 3 bases from V and 0 bases from J, with 16 bases in between. This chain's CDR3 is CASSGAPWMSSYNEQFF. The CDR3 DNA follows: TGTGCCAGCAGCGGAGCCCCGTGGATGAGCTCCTACAATGAGCAGTTCTTC.

A remark on this clone: Within the sample, other DNA sequences also encode this same CDR3. The chain is built from TRBV2 and TRBJ1-1; TRBD1 matches 8 bases. Trimming took 4 bases from V and 2 from J; bases not matched to a gene: 0. The CDR3 has 13 amino acids. Germline V CDR1 and CDR2: SNHLY, FYNNEI. The CDR3 region is CASSAGGNTEAFF. In DNA form, the CDR3 reads TGTGCCAGCAGTGCAGGGGGCAACACTGAAGCTTTCTTT. Drawing the rest from reference TRBV2 and TRBJ1-1, the complete variable domain is EPEVTQTPSHQVTQMGQEVILRCVPISNHLYFYWYRQILGQKVEFLVSFYNNEISEKSEIFDDQFSVERPDGSNFTLKIRSTKLEDSAMYFCASSAGGNTEAFFGQGTRLTVV.

The V and J genes are TRBV6-2 or TRBV6-3 and TRBJ2-1, with D unresolved. With 2 bases removed from V and 8 bases from J, the gap between germline ends came to 10 bases. There are 13 residues in the CDR3. Germline lookup yields CDR1 MNHEY and CDR2 SVGEGT. This CDR3 reads CASSYDAYDEQFF. CDR3 DNA: TGTGCCAGCAGTTACGACGCTTACGATGAGCAGTTCTTC.

V is TRBV5-1 and J is TRBJ1-3, with D possibly matching TRBD1 (5 bases). V gave up 0 bases and J gave up 3 bases, with 10 bases separating them. This CDR3 is 15 amino acids long. Germline V gene lookup returns CDR1 SGHRS and CDR2 YFSETQ. CDR3 DNA: TGCGCCAGCAGCTTGGGCGGGACTGGTGGAAACACCATATATTTT. Protein: CASSLGGTGGNTIYF. Full variable domain (missing parts from reference TRBV5-1 and TRBJ1-3): KAGVTQTPRYLIKTRGQQVTLSCSPISGHRSVSWYQQTPGQGLQFLFEYFSETQRNKGNFPGRFSGRQFSNSRSEMNVSTLELGDSALYLCASSLGGTGGNTIYFGEGSWLTVV.

The CDR3 DNA follows: TGTGCCAGCAGCCAAGAAGATGTCTCGCACTTCGATGAGCAGTTCTTC. Protein sequence: CASSQEDVSHFDEQFF. The chain employs TRBV3-1 (or the pseudogene TRBV3-2) and TRBJ2-1; D remains ambiguous. The V gene's germline CDR1 is LGHDT and CDR2 YNNKEL (reference sequence). The CDR3 is 16 residues long. V was cut by 0 bases and J by 8 bases, with 17 bases left in between.

V usage is TRBV5-1 and J usage is TRBJ1-4, with 7 bases lining up with TRBD1. The V and J ends lost 4 bases and 5 bases, in that order; junction bases with no gene match: 5. Germline lookup yields CDR1 SGHRS and CDR2 YFSETQ. The CDR3 is 14 amino acids. The CDR3 here is CASSPGTENEKLFF. The CDR3 DNA follows: TGCGCCAGCAGCCCCGGGACAGAAAATGAAAAACTGTTTTTT.

This clone has more than one count but fewer than ten. The chain carries TRBV19 and TRBJ1-2, with 9 bases identical to TRBD1. The CDR3 consists of 14 residues. Germline loops: CDR1 LNHDA, CDR2 SQIVND (reference sequence). J lost 5 bases, V lost 6 bases, and 7 bases had no gene match. CDR3: CASSPGQGDYGYTF. CDR3 DNA sequence: TGTGCCAGTAGCCCGGGACAGGGTGATTATGGCTACACCTTC.

The J gene is TRBJ2-1, the V gene TRBV27; D gene uncertain. CDR1 and CDR2 (germline): MNHEY, SMNVEV (reference sequence). CDR3 length: 15 amino acids. Trimming cost V 8 bases and J 0 bases, with 14 bases left between them. In nucleotides, the CDR3 is TGTGCCAGCCGCCCTGGCGGAAGCTCCTACAATGAGCAGTTCTTC. This codes for CASRPGGSSYNEQFF.

V gene TRBV3-1 (or the pseudogene TRBV3-2) combines with J gene TRBJ2-2; D is unresolved. The CDR3 has 15 amino acids. Trimming removed 0 bases at V and 7 bases at J, with 12 bases between. The germline gives CDR1 LGHDT, CDR2 YNNKEL (reference sequence). CDR3 protein: CASSQDPGPGGELFF. The CDR3 DNA reads TGTGCCAGCAGCCAAGATCCAGGACCGGGCGGGGAGCTGTTTTTT.

The count of this clone is one. The chain joins TRBV9 to TRBJ1-4; D perhaps matches TRBD1 (6 bases). Germline lookup yields CDR1 SGDLS and CDR2 YYNGEE. The CDR3 consists of 14 residues. The germline V and J ends were trimmed by 1 base and 8 bases, with 12 bases remaining between them. This CDR3 is CASSVNKGGEKLFF. CDR3 nucleotides: TGTGCCAGCAGCGTAAACAAAGGGGGGGAAAAACTGTTTTTT.

V is TRBV5-6 and J is TRBJ2-1; no reliable D call. Trimming took off 3 bases at V and 0 bases at J, with 10 bases between the two ends. CDR1 SGHDT and CDR2 YYEEEE come from the germline V gene. The CDR3 consists of 15 residues. As DNA, the CDR3 is TGTGCCAGCAGCTGGGTGGTAAGCTCCTACAATGAGCAGTTCTTC. Encoded protein: CASSWVVSSYNEQFF.

The sample holds a few counts of this clone. This sequence joins TRBV4-2 and TRBJ1-5; D not certain. The CDR3 consists of 15 residues. The germline V gene encodes CDR1 LGHNA and CDR2 YNFKEQ. The germline V and J ends were trimmed by 1 base and 4 bases, with 11 bases remaining between them. The chain's CDR3 is CASSQVGRDNQPQHF. CDR3 in DNA: TGTGCCAGCAGCCAAGTAGGCCGGGATAATCAGCCCCAGCATTTT.

J is TRBJ1-5 and V is TRBV11-1; D is ambiguous. CDR3 length equals 13 residues. Germline V gives CDR1 SGHAT, CDR2 FQDESV (reference sequence). V was shortened by 2 bases and J by 4 bases, with 6 bases between the two germline ends. This CDR3 is CASSLRGNQPQHF. The CDR3 bases are TGTGCCAGCAGCTTACGCGGAAATCAGCCCCAGCATTTT.

V is TRBV24-1 and J is TRBJ2-1, with 12 bases aligning to TRBD2. Looked up from germline, CDR1 is KGHDR and CDR2 is SFDVKD. Germline trimming cut 3 bases from V and 4 bases from J; bases unmatched to any gene: 9. This CDR3 has 18 residues. The CDR3 coding sequence is TGTGCCACCAGTGATCCTCAACCGGGACTAGCGGGTTACAATGAGCAGTTCTTC. Its translation: CATSDPQPGLAGYNEQFF.

The chain links TRBV28 to TRBJ1-5, with 9 bases aligning to TRBD1. Germline values: CDR1 MDHEN, CDR2 SYDVKM. J gave up 0 bases and V 8 bases, and 14 bases lay outside the gene matches. The CDR3 consists of 18 residues. CDR3 in amino acids: CASEIPGQGLHSNQPQHF. The CDR3 DNA is TGTGCCAGCGAGATTCCGGGACAGGGACTCCATAGCAATCAGCCCCAGCATTTT.

The rearrangement joins TRBV29-1 to TRBJ2-3, with a weak D call TRBD1 (6 bases). Germline CDR1 and CDR2: SQVTM and ANQGSEA. This CDR3 contains 16 residues. Deletions cut 1 base from V and 2 bases from J, with 16 bases between. CDR3 sequence reads: CSVEGEQGTHTDTQYF. Written as DNA, the CDR3 is TGCAGCGTTGAAGGAGAGCAGGGGACCCACACAGATACGCAGTATTTT.

V usage is TRBV28 and J usage is TRBJ1-3; D gene unclear. CDR3 length equals 15 residues. Trimming took 6 bases from V and 2 from J, leaving 14 bases between them. Per the germline V gene, CDR1 is MDHEN and CDR2 is SYDVKM. DNA of the CDR3: TGTGCCAGCAGAACGATTCGCATTACTGGAAACACCATATATTTT. It is translated as CASRTIRITGNTIYF.

The chain combines TRBV3-1 (or the pseudogene TRBV3-2) with TRBJ2-3, with D possibly being TRBD1 or TRBD2 (7 bases each). The V gene's germline CDR1 is LGHDT and CDR2 YNNKEL (reference sequence). The V end was cut by 2 bases, the J end by 4 bases, with 16 bases between. The CDR3 is made up of 16 amino acids. CDR3 sequence reads: CASSQTRGRVPDTQYF. The CDR3, as DNA: TGTGCCAGCAGCCAAACCAGGGGGAGGGTCCCAGATACGCAGTATTTT.

V is TRBV28 and J is TRBJ1-5; D gene ambiguous. Germline V lookup: CDR1 MDHEN, CDR2 SYDVKM. The CDR3 length is 12 residues. The V gene lost 6 bases and the J gene lost 11 bases, with 14 bases spanning the gap. CDR3: CASSPLRAAQHF. The CDR3 nucleotides read TGTGCCAGCAGCCCCCTTAGGGCAGCCCAGCATTTT.

The CDR3 DNA is TGTGCCAGCAAGGAGGAATCCCCCTCTGACGAGCAGTACTTC. This sequence encodes CASKEESPSDEQYF. The chain recombines TRBV6-5 with TRBJ2-7; maybe TRBD2 (5 bases). Germline values: CDR1 MNHEY, CDR2 SVGAGI. The CDR3 consists of 14 residues. V lost 7 bases, J lost 5 bases, and 18 bases lay in between.

This chain joins TRBV7-9 and TRBJ1-4, with D possibly being TRBD1 (6 bases). The length of the CDR3 is 15 residues. CDR1 and CDR2 from the germline V gene are SEHNR and FQNEAQ (reference sequence). V was trimmed by 6 bases and J by 4 bases, leaving 15 bases between them. This chain's CDR3 is CASSQTGELNEKLFF. The CDR3 nucleotides read TGTGCCAGCAGTCAGACAGGCGAACTTAATGAAAAACTGTTTTTT.

Only a few counts were recorded for this clone. The chain couples TRBV7-9 to TRBJ2-1; 12 positions agree with TRBD2. CDR3 length: 16 amino acids. With V trimmed by 5 bases and J by 7 bases, 9 bases remained unmatched. Germline-derived CDR1 and CDR2 are SEHNR and FQNEAQ (reference sequence). CDR3 in DNA: TGTGCCAGCAGCCCCACGACTAGCGGGAGTAGGAATGAGCAGTTCTTC. This codes for CASSPTTSGSRNEQFF.

The chain uses TRBV27 and TRBJ1-4; D is uncertain. The CDR3 consists of 11 residues. The ends were cut back, 5 bases at V and 8 bases at J, with 6 bases in the middle. Germline V CDR1 and CDR2: MNHEY, SMNVEV (reference sequence). As DNA, the CDR3 is TGTGCCAGCAGTATGGGAGAAAAACTGTTTTTT. Translated: CASSMGEKLFF.

V is TRBV6-5 and J is TRBJ2-7; a possible D gene is TRBD2 (6 bases). Trimming removed 8 bases from V and 0 bases from J, with 14 bases in between. The CDR3 runs 14 residues. Germline CDR1 is MNHEY and CDR2 is SVGAGI. CDR3 region: CASLNRRASYEQYF. The CDR3 DNA is TGTGCCAGCTTAAACAGGAGGGCCTCCTACGAGCAGTACTTC.

This chain uses TRBV9 with TRBJ1-6, with 7 bases that match TRBD1. V shed 4 bases and J 10 bases; nucleotides not matched to a gene: 14. CDR1 SGDLS and CDR2 YYNGEE come from the germline V gene. CDR3 length: 16 residues. CDR3 region: CASSPPQRDRRSPLHF. The CDR3 DNA follows: TGTGCCAGCAGCCCCCCCCAGCGGGACAGAAGGTCACCCCTCCACTTT.

This clone was seen only once. The CDR3 loop reads CASSVQTGNTGELFF. CDR3 DNA sequence: TGTGCCAGCAGCGTTCAGACAGGGAACACCGGGGAGCTGTTTTTT. The chain recombines TRBV9 with TRBJ2-2; a weak D match, TRBD1 (6 bases). V lost 2 bases to trimming and J lost 1 base, with 9 bases between them. This CDR3 contains 15 residues. CDR1 SGDLS and CDR2 YYNGEE come from the germline V gene.

This chain uses TRBV24-1 with TRBJ2-5; D remains unclear. Germline V CDR1 and CDR2: KGHDR, SFDVKD. With 4 bases removed from V and 7 bases from J, the gap between germline ends came to 9 bases. CDR3 length: 12 residues. The CDR3 DNA sequence: TGTGCCACCAGTGACGTCTCAAGGACCCAGTACTTC. The encoded protein is CATSDVSRTQYF.